The clone carrying this T cell receptor beta chain was seen many times. Its antigen is still unknown. The entry originates in a study of T cells in Graves' hyperthyroidism and ophthalmopathy. Study background: Peripheral blood draws took place at initial diagnosis, ahead of any treatment.

Patients were excluded because of uncontrolled infection, other autoimmune disease, pregnancy or lactation. Out of approximately 10 ml of fresh peripheral blood came the PBMCs. The CDR3 sequence is 14 residues long. V gave up 4 bases and J gave up 9 bases, with 19 bases separating them. Germline loops: CDR1 LGHDT, CDR2 YNNKEL (reference sequence). Amplification of TCR beta CDR3 regions was performed using RNA transcripts as template. HTBI primers drove first-round RT-PCR of the TCR CDR3. MiXCR, run by TCRdb on the multiplex PCR reads, gives a single entry per CDR3 protein. This repertoire shows fewer than 650,000 distinct CDR3 sequences, 14% found once; its top ten account for roughly 14%. Findings of the study overall: Also found in blood were most expanded thyroid clonotypes above 0.001.

The V call is TRBV3-1, the J call TRBJ2-7; D might be TRBD2 (6 bases). The sequencing input was blood. This receptor was taken from a woman aged 40 to 50 with Graves' hyperthyroidism. In nucleotides, the CDR3 is TGTGCCAGCAGCCCTAGCGCCCCCCCTACGAGGCAGTACTTC. Translated: CASSPSAPPTRQYF.